The 22 T cell receptor beta chains presented below share a single source sample, sequenced in a study of blood T cell repertoires in COVID-19 (dated by TCRdb to 2020 to 2022). The library was made by the immunoSEQ multiplex PCR assay. As stored in TCRdb, this immuneACCESS dataset retains in-frame rearrangements with V and J assigned. A fraction of the clones does not appear; measured against another copy, unresolved V genes explain less than half of the discrepancy, and the remainder lacks a known reason. Within this sample are a few hundred thousand clones, with approximately 86% of them counted one time only. The ten biggest clones cover roughly 3% of the sample. Sequencing was performed on peripheral blood. Source of these receptors: a man aged 55-75 years with acute or convalescent COVID-19.

This clone was counted a few times. The chain has TRBV11-2 and TRBJ2-7, with D unresolved. Per germline, CDR1 SGHAT and CDR2 FQNNGV. V lost 3 bases and J lost 2, with 8 bases in between. The CDR3 totals 13 residues. For the CDR3, the DNA is TGTGCCAGCAGCTTGCTTACAGCCTACGAGCAGTACTTC. Translated, it gives CASSLLTAYEQYF.

This chain uses TRBV7-9 with TRBJ2-3; 10 bases line up with TRBD2. The CDR3 is 16 amino acids. The trim removed 7 bases at V and 2 bases at J, leaving 9 bases unmatched. Germline CDR1 SEHNR, CDR2 FQNEAQ (reference sequence). As DNA, the CDR3 is TGTGCCAGCACCGCGAGGACTAGCGGAAACACAGATACGCAGTATTTT. Amino acids: CASTARTSGNTDTQYF. The complete variable domain, with remaining parts taken from reference TRBV7-9 and TRBJ2-3, reads DTGVSQNPRHKITKRGQNVTFRCDPISEHNRLYWYRQTLGQGPEFLTYFQNEAQLEKSRLLSDRFSAERPKGSFSTLEIQRTEQGDSAMYLCASTARTSGNTDTQYFGPGTRLTVL.

The chain is built from TRBV19 and TRBJ2-3; D is uncertain. There are 21 residues in the CDR3. The germline gives CDR1 LNHDA, CDR2 SQIVND (reference sequence). The ends were cut back, 0 bases at V and 3 bases at J, with 28 bases in the middle. This CDR3 is CASSIDLKVPTRGKRTDTQYF. DNA of the CDR3: TGTGCCAGTAGTATAGATCTTAAAGTTCCTACTCGCGGAAAGAGGACAGATACGCAGTATTTT.

The chain is built from TRBV29-1 and TRBJ1-2; TRBD1 agrees at 10 bases. J gave up 4 bases and V 1 base, and 3 bases lay outside the gene matches. This CDR3 has 14 amino acids. The germline CDR1 and CDR2 sequences are SQVTM and ANQGSEA. CDR3 residues: CSVEGGQGVYGYTF. The DNA for the CDR3 is TGCAGCGTTGAAGGCGGACAGGGGGTCTATGGCTACACCTTC.

The chain employs TRBV7-9 and TRBJ2-1; tentative D call: TRBD1 (6 bases). With 4 bases removed from V and 9 bases from J, the gap between germline ends came to 19 bases. CDR3 length: 15 amino acids. Germline V gene data show CDR1 as SEHNR and CDR2 as FQNEAQ (reference sequence). The CDR3 here is CASSYPMGHSPEQFF. DNA of the CDR3: TGTGCCAGCAGCTACCCGATGGGACACTCACCTGAGCAGTTCTTC.

V usage is TRBV7-6 and J usage is TRBJ1-4; TRBD1 matches at 8 bases. The V gene's germline CDR1 is SGHVS and CDR2 FNYEAQ. CDR3 size: 17 residues. The junction had 9 bases not matched to a gene; V was cut back by 2 bases and J by 4 bases. In nucleotides, the CDR3 is TGTGCCAGCAGCTTACGGAGTTTGGGACAGGTTAATGAAAAACTGTTTTTT. It translates to CASSLRSLGQVNEKLFF.

The chain joins TRBV27 to TRBJ2-2; 10 bases are a match to TRBD2. The CDR3 has 16 residues. J was trimmed by 4 bases and V by 3 bases; bases with no gene match: 5. Germline lookup yields CDR1 MNHEY and CDR2 SMNVEV (reference sequence). CDR3 bases: TGTGCCAGCAGTTTTCCAGCGGGGGGGACCACCGGGGAGCTGTTTTTT. As protein: CASSFPAGGTTGELFF.

A note on this clone: The identical CDR3 is also encoded by other nucleotide sequences in the sample. The chain recombines TRBV28 with TRBJ2-6; possible D gene TRBD2, 6 bases. This CDR3 region has 16 residues. Trimming took off 6 bases at V and 0 bases at J, with 12 bases between the two ends. Germline CDR1 is MDHEN and CDR2 is SYDVKM. Here the CDR3 reads CASSGTDLSGANVLTF. The CDR3, as DNA: TGTGCCAGCAGCGGGACTGATCTCTCTGGGGCCAACGTCCTGACTTTC.

This clone was counted between two and nine times. This chain uses TRBV5-1 with TRBJ2-2, with 9 bases lining up with TRBD2. With V trimmed by 4 bases and J by 4 bases, 8 bases remained unmatched. Germline CDR1 is SGHRS and CDR2 is YFSETQ. This CDR3 spans 16 amino acids. The CDR3 spells CASSRGTSSFTGELFF. DNA for the CDR3: TGCGCCAGCAGCCGAGGGACTAGCTCTTTCACCGGGGAGCTGTTTTTT.

V usage is TRBV6-5 and J usage is TRBJ2-7, with 8 bases fitting TRBD1. The junction had 15 bases not matched to a gene; V was cut back by 4 bases and J by 7 bases. CDR3 length: 16 amino acids. CDR1 and CDR2 (germline): MNHEY, SVGAGI. CDR3 protein: CASSFRHLDRVSEQYF. CDR3 sequence (DNA): TGTGCCAGCAGTTTCCGGCATCTGGACAGGGTTTCGGAGCAGTACTTC.

This rearrangement joins TRBV5-3 to TRBJ2-3, with D unclear. TRBV5-3 falls under the ORF class, with uncertain function. V gave up 6 bases and J gave up 4 bases, with 24 bases separating them. This CDR3 has 17 amino acids. The CDR3 reads CARTPEAEEVNPDTQYF. The CDR3 DNA reads TGTGCCAGAACCCCCGAGGCGGAAGAGGTAAACCCAGATACGCAGTATTTT.

The gene calls are TRBV12-5 and TRBJ1-1; TRBD1 matches at 9 bases. The length of the CDR3 is 13 residues. V gave up 0 bases and J gave up 9 bases; unmatched junction bases: 2. Germline CDR1 reads LGHNT; CDR2 reads FRNRAP. This chain's CDR3 is CASGLVGQGKAFF. The CDR3 DNA reads TGTGCTAGTGGTTTGGTAGGACAGGGGAAAGCTTTCTTT.

This rearrangement joins TRBV2 to TRBJ2-1; perhaps TRBD2 as D (7 bases). Germline CDR1 SNHLY, CDR2 FYNNEI. V was clipped by 1 base and J by 1 base, with 14 bases between them. This CDR3 contains 17 residues. CDR3 bases: TGTGCCAGCAGTGAAGTGGGGGGGGCGTCATCCTACAATGAGCAGTTCTTC. This gives the protein CASSEVGGASSYNEQFF.

CDR3 in amino acids: CASSEAVLAGLHEQYF. CDR3 sequence (DNA): TGTGCCAGCAGTGAAGCGGTACTAGCGGGGTTACACGAGCAGTACTTC. The V gene is TRBV2, the J gene TRBJ2-7, with 10 bases identical to TRBD2. Germline V CDR1 and CDR2: SNHLY, FYNNEI. The CDR3 is made up of 16 amino acids. V lost 0 bases and J lost 5; bases outside the gene matches: 7.

The chain carries TRBV7-9 and TRBJ2-1; D ambiguous. This CDR3 region has 17 residues. Germline V gene sequence: CDR1 SEHNR, CDR2 FQNEAQ (reference sequence). The ends were cut back, 1 base at V and 0 bases at J, with 13 bases in the middle. CDR3 region: CASSLEARPSSYNEQFF. The CDR3 DNA reads TGTGCCAGCAGCTTAGAGGCTCGCCCTAGCTCCTACAATGAGCAGTTCTTC. The complete variable domain, with remaining parts taken from reference TRBV7-9 and TRBJ2-1, reads DTGVSQNPRHKITKRGQNVTFRCDPISEHNRLYWYRQTLGQGPEFLTYFQNEAQLEKSRLLSDRFSAERPKGSFSTLEIQRTEQGDSAMYLCASSLEARPSSYNEQFFGPGTRLTVL.

This clone showed up just once. This rearrangement joins TRBV18 to TRBJ1-1; D uncertain. Trimming removed 1 base at V and 1 base at J, with 13 bases between. The CDR3 runs 16 residues. CDR1 KGHSH and CDR2 LQKENI come from the germline V gene. CDR3 nucleotide sequence: TGTGCCAGCTCACCACTCTCCTCAGATACGAACACTGAAGCTTTCTTT. Protein sequence: CASSPLSSDTNTEAFF. Drawing the rest from reference TRBV18 and TRBJ1-1, the complete variable domain is NAGVMQNPRHLVRRRGQEARLRCSPMKGHSHVYWYRQLPEEGLKFMVYLQKENIIDESGMPKERFSAEFPKEGPSILRIQQVVRGDSAAYFCASSPLSSDTNTEAFFGQGTRLTVV.

The chain is built from TRBV9 and TRBJ2-3; 10 nucleotides agree with TRBD2. Germline CDR1 is SGDLS and CDR2 is YYNGEE. V gave up 0 bases and J gave up 1 base; unmatched junction bases: 5. The CDR3 has 17 residues. In DNA, the CDR3 is TGTGCCAGCAGCGTAGGGGCTAGCGGGGGTCGCACAGATACGCAGTATTTT. Protein: CASSVGASGGRTDTQYF. Filled out from reference TRBV9 and TRBJ2-3, the complete variable domain reads DSGVTQTPKHLITATGQRVTLRCSPRSGDLSVYWYQQSLDQGLQFLIQYYNGEERAKGNILERFSAQQFPDLHSELNLSSLELGDSALYFCASSVGASGGRTDTQYFGPGTRLTVL.

This clone was seen a single time. The J gene is TRBJ1-1, the V gene TRBV7-3; D might be TRBD1 (6 bases). This CDR3 has 15 residues. Germline lookup yields CDR1 SGHTA and CDR2 FQGTGA. V lost 1 base to trimming and J lost 10 bases, with 19 bases between them. The CDR3 protein is CASSLNPDRSSAAFF. CDR3 DNA sequence: TGTGCCAGCAGCTTAAACCCCGACAGGTCTTCAGCAGCTTTCTTT.

This clone has just one count. The rearrangement joins TRBV7-8 to TRBJ2-3, with TRBD1 identical over 8 bases. V trimming: 4 bases; J trimming: 3 bases; junction bases outside the gene matches: 9. CDR1 and CDR2 (germline): SGHVS, FQNEAQ. This CDR3 has 16 residues. CDR3 coding DNA: TGTGCCAGCAGCTCATACAGGGGGTTGAGGACAGATACGCAGTATTTT. It translates to CASSSYRGLRTDTQYF.

This chain connects TRBV19 to TRBJ1-2, with 7 bases fitting TRBD1. V shed 6 bases, J shed 2 bases, and the junction held 12 bases outside the gene matches. The CDR3 is 16 amino acids. The V gene's germline CDR1 is LNHDA and CDR2 SQIVND (reference sequence). CDR3 in DNA: TGTGCCAGTAGGAAACACTTCGGGACAGCGAACTATGGCTACACCTTC. Its translation: CASRKHFGTANYGYTF.

The CDR3 sequence is CASSIVPLSGGRYNEQFF. The CDR3 coding sequence is TGTGCCAGTAGTATAGTCCCCCTGAGCGGGGGGCGCTACAATGAGCAGTTCTTC. V usage is TRBV19 and J usage is TRBJ2-1; 9 bases match TRBD2. Germline assignment: CDR1 LNHDA and CDR2 SQIVND (reference sequence). V lost 1 base, J lost 3 bases, and 10 bases stayed unmatched. CDR3 size: 18 residues. The whole variable domain, remainder taken from reference TRBV19 and TRBJ2-1, is DGGITQSPKYLFRKEGQNVTLSCEQNLNHDAMYWYRQDPGQGLRLIYYSQIVNDFQKGDIAEGYSVSREKKESFPLTVTSAQKNPTAFYLCASSIVPLSGGRYNEQFFGPGTRLTVL.

The rearrangement joins TRBV4-1 to TRBJ1-1, with TRBD1 identical over 8 bases. Germline trimming cut 5 bases from V and 5 bases from J; bases unmatched to any gene: 16. Per germline, CDR1 MGHRA and CDR2 YSYEKL. The CDR3 has 17 amino acids. This chain's CDR3 is CASSSGDRSWTGTEAFF. In DNA, the CDR3 is TGCGCCAGCAGCAGTGGGGACAGGTCGTGGACGGGGACTGAAGCTTTCTTT.